This T cell receptor (beta chain) was identified during a study of blood T cell repertoires in COVID-19. Study-wide context: Samples taken during acute and convalescent COVID-19 were collected in the United States, Italy and Spain. T cells, B-cell-depleted T cells, or PBMCs provided the cDNA or gDNA that served as material.

Data came from immunoSEQ multiplex PCR; TCRdb stores just in-frame clones and leaves some out. The sample includes over 100,000 clones, about 80% of them seen just once. The CDR3 covers 11 residues. Germline V gene lookup returns CDR1 GTSNPN and CDR2 SVGIG (reference sequence). V lost 5 bases and J 5 bases, leaving 8 bases between the germline ends. Sequences were obtained from peripheral blood. The TCR sequence derives from a human donor in a cohort sampled during active COVID-19. This chain links TRBV30 with TRBJ2-3; possibly TRBD1 for D (6 bases). CDR3 sequence reads: CAWGGKDTQYF. The CDR3 nucleotides read TGTGCCTGGGGGGGCAAAGATACGCAGTATTTT.